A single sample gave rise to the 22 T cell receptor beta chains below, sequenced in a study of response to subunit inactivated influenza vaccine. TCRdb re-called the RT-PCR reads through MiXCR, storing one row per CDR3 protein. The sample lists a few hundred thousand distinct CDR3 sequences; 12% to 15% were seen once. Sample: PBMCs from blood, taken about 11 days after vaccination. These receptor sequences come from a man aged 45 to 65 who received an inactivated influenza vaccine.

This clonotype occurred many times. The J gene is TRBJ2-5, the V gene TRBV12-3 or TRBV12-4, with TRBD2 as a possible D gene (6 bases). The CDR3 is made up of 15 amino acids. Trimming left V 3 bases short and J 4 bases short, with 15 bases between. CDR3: CASSLSPGSGETQYF. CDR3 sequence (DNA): TGTGCCAGCAGTTTGTCGCCCGGGAGTGGAGAGACCCAGTACTTC.

The CDR3 region is CAISESWTYSGELFF. The CDR3, as DNA: TGTGCCATCAGTGAGTCCTGGACTTATTCCGGGGAGCTGTTTTTT. The genes are TRBV10-3 and TRBJ2-2, with a possible D match to TRBD2 (5 bases). The germline V gene encodes CDR1 ENHRY and CDR2 SYGVKD. Trimming pared 0 bases from V and 6 bases from J, leaving 11 bases between. The CDR3 consists of 15 residues.

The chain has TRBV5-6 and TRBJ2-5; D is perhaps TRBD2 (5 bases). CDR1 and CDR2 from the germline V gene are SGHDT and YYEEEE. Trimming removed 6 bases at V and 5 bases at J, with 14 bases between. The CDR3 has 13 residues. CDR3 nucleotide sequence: TGTGCCAGCACCATAAGCGGCAGTGAGACCCAGTACTTC. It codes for CASTISGSETQYF.

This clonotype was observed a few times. The CDR3: CSARVLRGATDTQYF. CDR3 nucleotide sequence: TGCAGTGCTAGAGTACTGCGGGGGGCAACAGATACGCAGTATTTT. The chain joins TRBV20-1 to TRBJ2-3; 8 nucleotides agree with TRBD2. V shed 1 base, J shed 3 bases, and the junction held 6 bases outside the gene matches. Germline CDR1 reads DFQATT; CDR2 reads SNEGSKA (reference sequence). The CDR3 runs to 15 residues.

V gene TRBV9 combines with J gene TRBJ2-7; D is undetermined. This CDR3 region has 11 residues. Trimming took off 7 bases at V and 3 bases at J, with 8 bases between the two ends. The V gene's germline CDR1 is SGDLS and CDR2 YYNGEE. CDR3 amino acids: CASGSYYEQYF. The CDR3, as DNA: TGTGCCAGCGGCTCCTACTACGAGCAGTACTTC.

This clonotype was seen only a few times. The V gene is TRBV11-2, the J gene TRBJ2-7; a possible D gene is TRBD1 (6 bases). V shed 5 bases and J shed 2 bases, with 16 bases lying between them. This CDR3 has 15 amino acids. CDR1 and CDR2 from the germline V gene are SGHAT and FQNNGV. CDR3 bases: TGTGCCAGCAGCCTCGTACCCACAGGGACCTACGAGCAGTACTTC. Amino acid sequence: CASSLVPTGTYEQYF. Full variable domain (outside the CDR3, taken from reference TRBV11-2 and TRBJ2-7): EAGVAQSPRYKIIEKRQSVAFWCNPISGHATLYWYQQILGQGPKLLIQFQNNGVVDDSQLPKDRFSAERLKGVDSTLKIQPAKLEDSAVYLCASSLVPTGTYEQYFGPGTRLTVT.

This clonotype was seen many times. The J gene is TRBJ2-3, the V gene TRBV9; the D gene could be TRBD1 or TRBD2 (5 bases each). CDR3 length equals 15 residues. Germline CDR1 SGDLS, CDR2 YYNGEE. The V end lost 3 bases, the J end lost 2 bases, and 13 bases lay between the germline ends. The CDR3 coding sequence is TGTGCCAGCAGCGCCCGGGACGGAGTCACAGATACGCAGTATTTT. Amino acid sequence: CASSARDGVTDTQYF.

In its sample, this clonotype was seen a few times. In DNA form, the CDR3 reads TGTGCCTGGAGTGTTTCTTCTAACTATGGCTACACCTTC. Its protein is CAWSVSSNYGYTF. V gene TRBV30 combines with J gene TRBJ1-2; no clear D. The ends were cut back, 0 bases at V and 0 bases at J, with 5 bases in the middle. The CDR3 is made up of 13 amino acids. The germline V gene encodes CDR1 GTSNPN and CDR2 SVGIG (reference sequence).

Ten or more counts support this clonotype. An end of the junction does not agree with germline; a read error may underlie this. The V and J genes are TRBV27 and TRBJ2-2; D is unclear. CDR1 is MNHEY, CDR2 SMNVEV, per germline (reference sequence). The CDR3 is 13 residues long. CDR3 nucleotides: TGCGCCAGCAGCCTCCATCGCACCGGGGAGCTGTTTTTT. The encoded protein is CASSLHRTGELFF.

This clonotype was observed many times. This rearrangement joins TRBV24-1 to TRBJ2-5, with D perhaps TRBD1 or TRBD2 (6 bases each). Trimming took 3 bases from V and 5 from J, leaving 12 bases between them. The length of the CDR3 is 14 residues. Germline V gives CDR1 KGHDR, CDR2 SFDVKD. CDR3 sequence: CATSDPRRGETQYF. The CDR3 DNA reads TGTGCCACCAGTGATCCGCGGAGGGGGGAGACCCAGTACTTC.

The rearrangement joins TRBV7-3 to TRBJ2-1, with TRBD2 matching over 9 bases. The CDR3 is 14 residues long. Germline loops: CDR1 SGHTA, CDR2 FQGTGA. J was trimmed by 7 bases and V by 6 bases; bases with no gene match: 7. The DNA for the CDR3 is TGTGCCAGCAGGCTAGCGGGAAGGGGGAATGAGCAGTTCTTC. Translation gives CASRLAGRGNEQFF.

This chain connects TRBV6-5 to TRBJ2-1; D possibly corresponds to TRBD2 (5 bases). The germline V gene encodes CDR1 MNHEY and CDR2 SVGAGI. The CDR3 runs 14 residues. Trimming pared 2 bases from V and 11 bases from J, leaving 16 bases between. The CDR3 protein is CASSYEGRVSKQFF. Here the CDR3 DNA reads TGTGCCAGCAGTTACGAGGGCAGAGTCTCGAAGCAGTTCTTC.

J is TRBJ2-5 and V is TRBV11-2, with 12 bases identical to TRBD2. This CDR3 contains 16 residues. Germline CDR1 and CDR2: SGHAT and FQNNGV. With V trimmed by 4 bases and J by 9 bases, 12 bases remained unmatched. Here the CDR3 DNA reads TGTGCCAGCAGCTCCCCTAGCGGGAGGGCCTTTGGGGCCCAGTACTTC. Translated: CASSSPSGRAFGAQYF.

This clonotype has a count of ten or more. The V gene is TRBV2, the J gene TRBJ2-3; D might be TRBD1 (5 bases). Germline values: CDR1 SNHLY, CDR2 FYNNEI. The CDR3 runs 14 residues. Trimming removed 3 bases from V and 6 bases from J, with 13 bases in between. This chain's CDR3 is CASSDGQGKDTQYF. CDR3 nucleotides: TGTGCCAGCAGTGACGGGCAGGGAAAGGATACGCAGTATTTT.

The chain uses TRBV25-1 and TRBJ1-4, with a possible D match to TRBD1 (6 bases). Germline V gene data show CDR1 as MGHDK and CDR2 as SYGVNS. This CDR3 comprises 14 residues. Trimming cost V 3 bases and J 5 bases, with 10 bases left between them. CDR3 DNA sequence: TGTGCCAGCAGTGACCTGGACAGAAATGAAAAACTGTTTTTT. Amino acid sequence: CASSDLDRNEKLFF. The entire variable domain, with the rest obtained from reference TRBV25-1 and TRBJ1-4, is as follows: EADIYQTPRYLVIGTGKKITLECSQTMGHDKMYWYQQDPGMELHLIHYSYGVNSTEKGDLSSESTVSRIRTEHFPLTLESARPSHTSQYLCASSDLDRNEKLFFGSGTQLSVL.

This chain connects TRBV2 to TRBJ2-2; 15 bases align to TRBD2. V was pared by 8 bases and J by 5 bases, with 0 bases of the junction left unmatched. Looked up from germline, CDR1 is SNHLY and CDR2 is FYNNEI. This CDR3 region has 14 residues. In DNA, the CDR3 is TGTGCCAGCGGACTAGCGGGAGGGACCGGGGAGCTGTTTTTT. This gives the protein CASGLAGGTGELFF. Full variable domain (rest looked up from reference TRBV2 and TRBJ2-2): EPEVTQTPSHQVTQMGQEVILRCVPISNHLYFYWYRQILGQKVEFLVSFYNNEISEKSEIFDDQFSVERPDGSNFTLKIRSTKLEDSAMYFCASGLAGGTGELFFGEGSRLTVL.

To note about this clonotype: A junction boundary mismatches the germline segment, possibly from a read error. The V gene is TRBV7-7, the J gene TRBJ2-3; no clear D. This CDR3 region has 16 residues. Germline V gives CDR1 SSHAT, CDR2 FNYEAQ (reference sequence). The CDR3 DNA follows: TGTGCTAGCAGCTTAGGTACCTCCCAAAGCACAGATACGCAGTATTTT. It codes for CASSLGTSQSTDTQYF. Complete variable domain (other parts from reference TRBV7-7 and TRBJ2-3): GAGVSQSPRYKVTKRGQDVTLRCDPISSHATLYWYQQALGQGPEFLTYFNYEAQPDKSGLPSDRFSAERPEGSISTLTIQRTEQRDSAMYRCASSLGTSQSTDTQYFGPGTRLTVL.

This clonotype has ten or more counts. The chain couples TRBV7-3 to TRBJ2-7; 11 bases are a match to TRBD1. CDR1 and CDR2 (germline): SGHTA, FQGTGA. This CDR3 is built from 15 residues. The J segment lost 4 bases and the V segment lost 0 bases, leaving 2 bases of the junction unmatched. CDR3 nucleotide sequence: TGTGCCAGCAGCTTAACTGGGACAGGGGGTTACGAGCAGTACTTC. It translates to CASSLTGTGGYEQYF.

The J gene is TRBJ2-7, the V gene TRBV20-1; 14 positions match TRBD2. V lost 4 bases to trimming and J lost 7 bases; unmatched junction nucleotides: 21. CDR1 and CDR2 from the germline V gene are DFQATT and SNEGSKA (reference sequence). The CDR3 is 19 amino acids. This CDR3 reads CSATSGTATSGRAFGEQYF. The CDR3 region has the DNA TGCAGTGCTACATCCGGGACAGCGACTAGCGGGAGGGCCTTCGGAGAGCAGTACTTC.

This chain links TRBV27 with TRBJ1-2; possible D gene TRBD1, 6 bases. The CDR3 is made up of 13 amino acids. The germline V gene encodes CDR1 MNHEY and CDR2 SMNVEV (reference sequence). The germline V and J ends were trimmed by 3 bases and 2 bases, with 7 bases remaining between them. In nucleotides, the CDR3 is TGTGCCAGCAGTTTCCAGGGGAACTATGGCTACACCTTC. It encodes CASSFQGNYGYTF.

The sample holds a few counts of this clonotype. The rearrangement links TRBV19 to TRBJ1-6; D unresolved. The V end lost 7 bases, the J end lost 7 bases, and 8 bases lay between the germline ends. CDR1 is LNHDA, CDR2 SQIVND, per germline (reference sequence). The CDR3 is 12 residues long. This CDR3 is CASNKGNSPLHF. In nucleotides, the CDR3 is TGTGCCAGTAACAAGGGAAATTCACCCCTCCACTTT. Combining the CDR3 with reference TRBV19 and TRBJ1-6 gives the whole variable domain DGGITQSPKYLFRKEGQNVTLSCEQNLNHDAMYWYRQDPGQGLRLIYYSQIVNDFQKGDIAEGYSVSREKKESFPLTVTSAQKNPTAFYLCASNKGNSPLHFGNGTRLTVT.

The CDR3 DNA reads TGCAGCGTTGTCTCCCAGGGAGGGTACGAGACCCAGTACTTC. Translated, it gives CSVVSQGGYETQYF. The chain links TRBV29-1 to TRBJ2-5; 7 bases are shared with TRBD2. From germline, CDR1 is SQVTM and CDR2 ANQGSEA. V shed 4 bases and J 5 bases; nucleotides not matched to a gene: 10. This CDR3 spans 14 amino acids.